Presented here are 21 T cell receptor beta chains from one specimen sequenced in a study of cytomegalovirus exposure and HLA in healthy donors (TCRdb year 2017). The library was obtained by the immunoSEQ multiplex PCR assay. For the multiplex PCR, a mixture combining 60 forward primers for TCR Vbeta segments and 13 reverse primers for TCR Jbeta segments was used. TCRdb holds this immuneACCESS table with in-frame rearrangements only. Some clones are missing; in checked studies, unresolved V genes explain under half, and the rest has no known cause. This sample comprises 95,000 to 150,000 clones, 66% of them detected only once. The ten biggest clones cover approximately 1.4% of the sample. Sequenced: PBMCs. The receptor source for this set is a man younger than 35 in good health and CMV-seronegative.

The V call is TRBV10-3, the J call TRBJ2-4; TRBD1 aligns across 7 bases. The V and J ends lost 0 bases and 2 bases, in that order; junction bases with no gene match: 10. The CDR3 is 18 residues long. The germline CDR1 and CDR2 sequences are ENHRY and SYGVKD. The CDR3 DNA reads TGTGCCATCAGTGAGTCGAGACAGGGTGGGATGACCAAAAACATTCAGTACTTC. It codes for CAISESRQGGMTKNIQYF.

This clone was counted a few times. The rearrangement joins TRBV2 to TRBJ2-7; D perhaps matches TRBD1 (5 bases). In germline, CDR1 is SNHLY, CDR2 FYNNEI. The CDR3 loop spans 13 amino acids. V dropped 4 bases and J dropped 5 bases, with 12 bases sitting between them. The CDR3 DNA is TGTGCCAGCAGTGTGCAGGGTTTCAACGAGCAGTACTTC. This gives the protein CASSVQGFNEQYF.

This rearrangement joins TRBV7-9 to TRBJ2-2; 13 bases map to TRBD2. Germline CDR1 and CDR2: SEHNR and FQNEAQ (reference sequence). J lost 5 bases, V lost 5 bases, and 8 bases had no gene match. The CDR3 is 17 residues long. For the CDR3, the DNA is TGTGCCAGCAGCCCTCCGGGACTAGCGGGACGTACCGGGGAGCTGTTTTTT. This codes for CASSPPGLAGRTGELFF. The whole variable domain, remainder taken from reference TRBV7-9 and TRBJ2-2, is DTGVSQNPRHKITKRGQNVTFRCDPISEHNRLYWYRQTLGQGPEFLTYFQNEAQLEKSRLLSDRFSAERPKGSFSTLEIQRTEQGDSAMYLCASSPPGLAGRTGELFFGEGSRLTVL.

This clone occurred a few times. The CDR3 here is CASSEGTGWNEKLFF. CDR3 sequence (DNA): TGTGCCAGCAGTGAAGGCACAGGGTGGAATGAAAAACTGTTTTTT. The genes are TRBV25-1 and TRBJ1-4; D is possibly TRBD1 (6 bases). This CDR3 has 15 amino acids. The V end was cut by 2 bases, the J end by 5 bases, with 12 bases between. Germline V lookup: CDR1 MGHDK, CDR2 SYGVNS.

The chain links TRBV19 to TRBJ2-1, with TRBD2 matching 8 bases. Germline CDR1 and CDR2: LNHDA and SQIVND (reference sequence). Trimming removed 2 bases from V and 6 bases from J; junction bases left unmatched: 6. The CDR3 has 15 amino acids. The CDR3 region is CASSINGLAPNEQFF. DNA for the CDR3: TGTGCCAGTAGTATAAATGGACTAGCTCCCAATGAGCAGTTCTTC.

This chain links TRBV6-6 with TRBJ2-3; 9 bases match TRBD1. CDR3 length equals 15 residues. Germline V gene data show CDR1 as MNHNY and CDR2 as SVGAGI (reference sequence). Trimming at V came to 5 bases and at J to 1 base, leaving 4 bases not matched to a gene. The CDR3 bases are TGTGCCAGCAGTCCGACAGGGGGAGGCACAGATACGCAGTATTTT. As protein: CASSPTGGGTDTQYF.

The rearrangement joins TRBV10-2 to TRBJ1-2; D is undetermined. Trimming removed 8 bases at V and 4 bases at J, with 17 bases between. The CDR3 covers 14 residues. Germline V CDR1 and CDR2: WSHSY, SAAADI. The CDR3 sequence: CASHARSHLYGYTF. CDR3 in DNA: TGCGCCAGCCATGCCAGGTCCCACCTCTATGGCTACACCTTC.

This clone was picked up one time. CDR3: CASSRGQGGNTIYF. For the CDR3, the DNA is TGTGCCAGCAGTCGCGGACAGGGTGGAAACACCATATATTTT. The rearrangement uses TRBV7-6 and TRBJ1-3, with 8 bases identical to TRBD1. The V gene end was trimmed by 6 bases and the J gene end by 3 bases; junction bases not matched to a gene: 4. CDR1 is SGHVS and CDR2 is FNYEAQ in the germline V gene. CDR3 length: 14 amino acids.

The chain joins TRBV28 to TRBJ2-1; 9 positions agree with TRBD1. Germline V gives CDR1 MDHEN, CDR2 SYDVKM. Losses at the gene ends were 8 bases for V and 2 bases for J; bases not matched to a gene: 22. The CDR3 runs 20 residues. Written as DNA, the CDR3 is TGTGCCAGCGCCTCTTCCGGGACAGGGTATTCCTTCGCCCCCTACAATGAGCAGTTCTTC. Protein sequence: CASASSGTGYSFAPYNEQFF.

This clone was detected only once. V gene TRBV28 combines with J gene TRBJ1-5; TRBD1 is a possible D gene (5 bases). V was pared by 3 bases and J by 7 bases, with 13 bases between. CDR1 is MDHEN, CDR2 SYDVKM, per germline. The CDR3 totals 14 residues. CDR3 region: CASSFGQGVQPQHF. As DNA, the CDR3 is TGTGCCAGCAGTTTTGGACAAGGGGTCCAGCCCCAGCATTTT.

The V call is TRBV6-5, the J call TRBJ1-5; 11 nucleotides align to TRBD1. Trimming cost V 6 bases and J 5 bases; bases outside gene matches: 3. Germline V gene sequence: CDR1 MNHEY, CDR2 SVGAGI. The CDR3 consists of 14 residues. This CDR3 reads CASSPDRGHQPQHF. CDR3 DNA sequence: TGTGCCAGCAGCCCGGACAGGGGGCATCAGCCCCAGCATTTT.

The genes are TRBV4-1 and TRBJ2-3, with 8 positions matching TRBD2. CDR3 length: 15 amino acids. Germline CDR1 MGHRA, CDR2 YSYEKL. Trimming at V came to 4 bases and at J to 4 bases, leaving 7 bases not matched to a gene. CDR3 in amino acids: CASSREVGGADTQYF. The CDR3 DNA is TGCGCCAGCAGCCGGGAGGTCGGGGGGGCAGATACGCAGTATTTT.

V usage is TRBV6-5 and J usage is TRBJ2-2, with unresolved D. The germline CDR1 and CDR2 sequences are MNHEY and SVGAGI. The V gene lost 2 bases and the J gene lost 9 bases, with 16 bases spanning the gap. This CDR3 region has 15 residues. The chain's CDR3 is CASSYEVVTGWELFF. As DNA, the CDR3 is TGTGCCAGCAGTTACGAGGTTGTGACGGGTTGGGAGCTGTTTTTT.

There are a few counts of this clone. V usage is TRBV14 and J usage is TRBJ1-2; D gene uncertain. The germline V gene has CDR1 SGHDN and CDR2 FVKESK. V was pared by 4 bases and J by 3 bases, with 15 bases between. CDR3 size: 15 residues. The CDR3, as DNA: TGTGCCAGCAGCCCCACCGGGAGATCGTACTATGGCTACACCTTC. Translating it yields CASSPTGRSYYGYTF.

This chain joins TRBV27 and TRBJ1-5; 8 nucleotides agree with TRBD1. The CDR3 extends over 14 amino acids. CDR1 and CDR2 (germline): MNHEY, SMNVEV (reference sequence). Germline trimming cut 10 bases from V and 2 bases from J; bases unmatched to any gene: 7. CDR3 residues: CATGQGWGNQPQHF. The CDR3 nucleotides read TGTGCCACAGGACAGGGATGGGGCAATCAGCCCCAGCATTTT.

The CDR3 DNA is TGTGCCAGCAGTCCTACTAGCGGGAGGCTCTACGAGCAGTACTTC. Protein sequence: CASSPTSGRLYEQYF. This chain connects TRBV27 to TRBJ2-7; 12 positions agree with TRBD2. The junction had 5 bases not matched to a gene; V was cut back by 5 bases and J by 3 bases. Germline values: CDR1 MNHEY, CDR2 SMNVEV (reference sequence). The CDR3 runs 15 residues.

The table lists this clone with a few counts. V gene TRBV7-9 combines with J gene TRBJ2-2, with 8 nucleotides matching TRBD2. The V gene end was trimmed by 5 bases and the J gene end by 6 bases; junction bases not matched to a gene: 5. Looked up from germline, CDR1 is SEHNR and CDR2 is FQNEAQ (reference sequence). This CDR3 has 14 residues. CDR3 sequence: CASSERGIPGELFF. The CDR3 nucleotides read TGTGCCAGCAGCGAGCGGGGGATCCCCGGGGAGCTGTTTTTT.

The chain recombines TRBV28 with TRBJ2-1; D is perhaps TRBD1 (6 bases). The CDR3 loop spans 15 amino acids. Germline CDR1 is MDHEN and CDR2 is SYDVKM. V was shortened by 2 bases and J by 6 bases, with 14 bases between the two germline ends. The CDR3, as DNA: TGTGCCAGCAGTTTAGGGTGGCCCAGGGGCAATGAGCAGTTCTTC. As protein: CASSLGWPRGNEQFF.

The chain is built from TRBV7-8 and TRBJ2-3, with a possible D match to TRBD2 (7 bases). Germline V gives CDR1 SGHVS, CDR2 FQNEAQ. The CDR3 is 15 residues long. V lost 6 bases, J lost 5 bases, and 18 bases lay in between. The CDR3, as DNA: TGTGCCAGCAGGTTTAGGAGGGGGGGGCGAGATACGCAGTATTTT. Protein: CASRFRRGGRDTQYF.

This clone showed up just a few times. The chain employs TRBV10-1 and TRBJ2-5, with D uncertain. The J call may be faulty, since TRBJ2-7 better matches the DNA end. The CDR3 runs 14 residues. Germline V CDR1 and CDR2: WNHNN, SYGVQD (reference sequence). CDR3 protein: CASSPRNGPYEQYF. In DNA form, the CDR3 reads TGCGCCAGCAGTCCCCGTAATGGGCCCTACGAGCAGTACTTC.

The V call is TRBV30, the J call TRBJ1-5; a weak D match, TRBD1 (5 bases). V gave up 2 bases and J gave up 9 bases, with 14 bases separating them. The CDR3 is 13 residues long. The germline V gene encodes CDR1 GTSNPN and CDR2 SVGIG (reference sequence). In DNA, the CDR3 is TGTGCCTGGAGTACCCAGGGTCGGGCGCCCCAGCATTTT. It encodes CAWSTQGRAPQHF.